The clone carrying this TCR beta chain was seen only once. The CDR3 totals 18 residues. The germline V gene encodes CDR1 SGDLS and CDR2 YYNGEE. Trimming removed 2 bases at V and 3 bases at J, with 24 bases between. The data originate from a study of cytomegalovirus exposure and HLA in healthy donors. The wider study: A subsequent analysis reported that the roughly 120 validation repertoires were produced on the same platform that had also been used for the approximately 700 first-cohort repertoires.

Sequenced by immunoSEQ multiplex PCR; TCRdb stores in-frame clones only, minus some. Among 250,000 to 400,000 clones listed, about nine tenths were seen once. The chain uses TRBV9 and TRBJ2-7; D might be TRBD1 (6 bases). The TCR was taken from a woman aged 25 to 39 in good health and CMV-seropositive. The specimen sequenced was PBMCs. CDR3 nucleotide sequence: TGTGCCAGCAGCGTCTATGACACACTGATACAGGGTGTCTACGAGCAGTACTTC. Protein product: CASSVYDTLIQGVYEQYF.